This T cell receptor (beta chain) was recorded in a study of OX40 agonist ivuxolimab in advanced cancers. The CDR3 is made up of 13 amino acids. Germline CDR1 and CDR2: MNHNY and SVGAGI (reference sequence). The J segment lost 6 bases and the V segment lost 7 bases, leaving 6 bases of the junction unmatched. Generated by immunoSEQ multiplex PCR, the TCRdb table keeps only in-frame clones and is missing some. The data show some 49,000 clones, roughly 80% seen once. Autoimmune disease history or systemic immunosuppression meant exclusion. The rearrangement joins TRBV6-6 to TRBJ1-5, with TRBD1 matching over 7 bases. The receptor was isolated from an adult with an advanced solid tumor such as melanoma, head and neck, liver or kidney cancer. Sequences were derived from CD4+ or CD8+ T cells sorted from blood, sampled in a trial of the OX40 agonist ivuxolimab. This chain's CDR3 is CASTLTGTQPQHF. The CDR3 DNA is TGTGCCAGCACCCTGACAGGGACTCAGCCCCAGCATTTT.